Following are 31 T cell receptor beta chains from one sample sequenced in a study of T cell repertoires in cytomegalovirus infection (dated by TCRdb to the late 2010s). The instrument given in TCRdb is Illumina HiSeq 1500. Using fastp trimming at Q25 and MiXCR clonotype assembly, TCRdb reanalyzed the public sequencing data and kept in-frame beta chains. CDR3 protein sequences are deduplicated, and each keeps its most common genes and DNA. For this sample the table gives hundreds of thousands of distinct CDR3 sequences, of which about a sixth were detected only once. 12% of the sample comes from the top ten. Sequences were obtained from PBMCs. These receptors were obtained from a human donor in good health (CMV status not recorded). Some clones in this sample may be carry-over from other donors' samples.

The chain links TRBV6-2 or TRBV6-3 to TRBJ1-2; no definite D call. The CDR3 has 14 residues. Germline V lookup: CDR1 MNHEY, CDR2 SVGEGT. The V and J ends lost 4 bases and 3 bases respectively, with 12 bases between them. CDR3: CASSFNPGYYGYTF. The CDR3 DNA reads as TGTGCCAGCAGTTTCAACCCTGGGTACTATGGCTACACCTTC.

The chain is built from TRBV29-1 and TRBJ2-1; D is possibly TRBD1 (6 bases). V lost 8 bases, J lost 4 bases, and 9 bases lay in between. The CDR3 sequence is 11 residues long. Germline values: CDR1 SQVTM, CDR2 ANQGSEA. This CDR3 reads CSTGQYNEQFF. As DNA, the CDR3 is TGCAGCACGGGACAATACAATGAGCAGTTCTTC.

This clonotype appeared a few times. The gene calls are TRBV11-2 and TRBJ2-3; D gene ambiguous. This CDR3 contains 13 residues. The V end was cut by 1 base, the J end by 10 bases, with 12 bases between. Per the germline V gene, CDR1 is SGHAT and CDR2 is FQNNGV. The CDR3 sequence is CASSLGPPQPQYF. In DNA form, the CDR3 reads TGTGCCAGCAGCTTAGGTCCACCCCAGCCGCAGTATTTT.

In this sample, this clonotype turned up many times. CDR3: CASSIQGPGQETQYF. DNA for the CDR3: TGTGCCAGCAGCATACAGGGTCCCGGCCAAGAGACCCAGTACTTC. The chain uses TRBV7-8 and TRBJ2-5, with a possible D match to TRBD1 (6 bases). The germline CDR1 and CDR2 sequences are SGHVS and FQNEAQ. V dropped 5 bases and J dropped 1 base, with 14 bases sitting between them. The CDR3 covers 15 residues.

The CDR3 loop reads CASSLWGGKNQPQHF. The CDR3 nucleotides are TGTGCCAGCAGCTTATGGGGGGGGAAGAATCAGCCCCAGCATTTT. The V call is TRBV7-8, the J call TRBJ1-5; the D gene is possibly TRBD1 (5 bases). V shed 2 bases and J shed 4 bases, with 12 bases lying between them. Per the germline V gene, CDR1 is SGHVS and CDR2 is FQNEAQ. This CDR3 is built from 15 residues.

This clonotype was seen repeatedly, ten times or more. The rearrangement uses TRBV7-2 and TRBJ1-4; 7 nucleotides align to TRBD1. The CDR3 consists of 14 residues. V lost 5 bases and J lost 7; bases outside the gene matches: 7. Germline V CDR1 and CDR2: SGHTA, FQGNSA. CDR3 sequence reads: CASSPNRGGEKLFF. The DNA for the CDR3 is TGTGCCAGCAGCCCGAACAGGGGTGGTGAAAAACTGTTTTTT.

This clonotype is large. This sequence joins TRBV7-9 and TRBJ2-7; 8 bases match TRBD1. Germline V gene lookup returns CDR1 SEHNR and CDR2 FQNEAQ (reference sequence). The CDR3 contains 14 residues. V lost 5 bases and J lost 3; bases outside the gene matches: 6. Written as DNA, the CDR3 is TGTGCCAGCAGCCACCGGGACAGGAACTACGAGCAGTACTTC. Translation gives CASSHRDRNYEQYF. The complete variable domain, with remaining parts taken from reference TRBV7-9 and TRBJ2-7, reads DTGVSQNPRHKITKRGQNVTFRCDPISEHNRLYWYRQTLGQGPEFLTYFQNEAQLEKSRLLSDRFSAERPKGSFSTLEIQRTEQGDSAMYLCASSHRDRNYEQYFGPGTRLTVT.

This clonotype has at least ten counts. V gene TRBV7-8 combines with J gene TRBJ2-3, with no clear D. This CDR3 comprises 15 residues. V lost 5 bases, J lost 0 bases, and 12 bases lay in between. The germline V gene has CDR1 SGHVS and CDR2 FQNEAQ. This chain's CDR3 is CASSVDTSSTDTQYF. For the CDR3, the DNA is TGTGCCAGCAGCGTAGACACCAGCAGCACAGATACGCAGTATTTT.

The genes are TRBV5-1 and TRBJ2-1; a weak D match, TRBD2 (5 bases). Germline V gives CDR1 SGHRS, CDR2 YFSETQ. The CDR3 consists of 15 residues. V shed 1 base and J shed 6 bases, with 14 bases lying between them. The CDR3 nucleotides are TGCGCCAGCAGCTTGATGGCAGGTGAGGGCAATGAGCAGTTCTTC. It specifies CASSLMAGEGNEQFF.

This clonotype was picked up many times. CDR3 DNA sequence: TGTGCCAGCAGCCAAGGGGGGGAGACCCAGTACTTC. It translates to CASSQGGETQYF. This chain connects TRBV4-2 to TRBJ2-5; D may correspond to TRBD1 or TRBD2 (5 bases each). CDR3 length equals 12 residues. The germline V gene has CDR1 LGHNA and CDR2 YNFKEQ. V lost 1 base to trimming and J lost 5 bases, with 5 bases between them.

In the case of this clonotype: A read error may be the cause here, since a much bigger clone is one base away. Given the absence of the conserved phenylalanine or tryptophan at the CDR3 end, a read error is likely. The rearrangement joins TRBV6-8 to TRBJ2-5, with 7 bases identical to TRBD2. The V gene's germline CDR1 is MNHGY and CDR2 SAAAGT. The CDR3 totals 13 residues. V was pared by 5 bases and J by 9 bases, with 9 bases of the junction left unmatched. DNA for the CDR3: TGTGCCAGCAGTCTAGCGGAGGGACCGGCCCAGTACCTC. Translating it yields CASSLAEGPAQYL.

This clonotype was counted ten times or more. The J gene is TRBJ1-5, the V gene TRBV12-3 or TRBV12-4; perhaps TRBD1 as D (5 bases). V was cut by 3 bases and J by 5 bases, with 8 bases left in between. This CDR3 region has 13 residues. CDR3 sequence (DNA): TGTGCCAGCAGTTTTGGGGGGGATCAGCCCCAGCATTTT. This translates into CASSFGGDQPQHF.

There are many counts of this clonotype. This chain joins TRBV7-2 and TRBJ1-2, with unresolved D. V was clipped by 1 base and J by 7 bases, with 7 bases between them. Looked up from germline, CDR1 is SGHTA and CDR2 is FQGNSA. The CDR3 is made up of 12 amino acids. The CDR3 reads CASSLGWSGYTF. CDR3 sequence (DNA): TGTGCCAGCAGCTTAGGGTGGAGTGGCTACACCTTC.

This clonotype was seen at least ten times. This rearrangement joins TRBV28 to TRBJ1-2; D is possibly TRBD1 (5 bases). The ends were cut back, 2 bases at V and 4 bases at J, with 14 bases in the middle. The germline CDR1 and CDR2 sequences are MDHEN and SYDVKM. The CDR3 has 15 residues. The CDR3 bases are TGTGCCAGCAGTTTAAGCTCCCGACAGAGCTATGGCTACACCTTC. Protein product: CASSLSSRQSYGYTF.

The chain joins TRBV19 to TRBJ2-3; D assignment may be TRBD1 or TRBD2 (5 bases each). CDR1 and CDR2 (germline): LNHDA, SQIVND (reference sequence). V was shortened by 10 bases and J by 5 bases, with 22 bases between the two germline ends. The CDR3 contains 15 residues. In nucleotides, the CDR3 is TGTGCCACCAAGCCCGGCCAGGGACGAGGAGATACGCAGTATTTT. It encodes CATKPGQGRGDTQYF.

This clonotype was seen a handful of times. The chain joins TRBV10-3 to TRBJ2-1; the match to TRBD1 covers 7 bases. J gave up 8 bases and V 4 bases, and 8 bases lay outside the gene matches. Germline loops: CDR1 ENHRY, CDR2 SYGVKD. This CDR3 is built from 14 residues. The CDR3 loop reads CAISGQGVGDEQFF. CDR3 DNA sequence: TGTGCCATCAGTGGACAGGGTGTTGGGGATGAGCAGTTCTTC.

Many counts were recorded for this clonotype. This chain links TRBV12-3 or TRBV12-4 with TRBJ2-7; perhaps TRBD2 as D (5 bases). The CDR3 is 15 residues long. V shed 2 bases and J shed 1 base, with 12 bases lying between them. CDR3 nucleotides: TGTGCCAGCAGTTTAACGCTAGCTTCATCCTACGAGCAGTACTTC. Translation: CASSLTLASSYEQYF.

This clonotype was found a few times. The J gene is TRBJ2-7, the V gene TRBV5-1, with D possibly called TRBD1 or TRBD2 (6 bases each). Per the germline V gene, CDR1 is SGHRS and CDR2 is YFSETQ. V was cut by 5 bases and J by 3 bases, with 18 bases left in between. This CDR3 is 15 amino acids long. The CDR3 region is CASRPEPGADYEQYF. The CDR3, as DNA: TGCGCCAGCAGACCGGAGCCGGGGGCCGACTACGAGCAGTACTTC.

This clonotype came up a few times. The genes are TRBV18 and TRBJ1-1; D is unresolved. Looked up from germline, CDR1 is KGHSH and CDR2 is LQKENI. V lost 2 bases and J 4 bases, leaving 8 bases between the germline ends. This CDR3 contains 13 residues. CDR3: CASSPTFSTEAFF. The CDR3 DNA reads TGTGCCAGCTCACCAACTTTTAGCACTGAAGCTTTCTTT.

Only a few counts were recorded for this clonotype. The chain uses TRBV5-6 and TRBJ1-1; D perhaps matches TRBD1 (5 bases). CDR1 is SGHDT, CDR2 YYEEEE, per germline. The germline V and J ends were trimmed by 3 bases and 4 bases, with 13 bases remaining between them. CDR3 length: 14 amino acids. CDR3 region: CASSWAGTRTEAFF. The CDR3 DNA reads as TGTGCCAGCAGCTGGGCTGGGACTCGCACTGAAGCTTTCTTT.

This clonotype was picked up a small number of times. The chain has TRBV7-9 and TRBJ1-1; possible D gene TRBD1, 6 bases. The ends were cut back, 1 base at V and 2 bases at J, with 17 bases in the middle. The V gene's germline CDR1 is SEHNR and CDR2 FQNEAQ (reference sequence). The CDR3 contains 17 residues. CDR3 bases: TGTGCCAGCAGCTTAGGGTCGGGACACAACATTAACACTGAAGCTTTCTTT. Translated, it gives CASSLGSGHNINTEAFF.

This clonotype was observed at least ten times. The chain recombines TRBV7-9 with TRBJ2-2; D is undetermined. Trimming left V 1 base short and J 9 bases short, with 6 bases between. The germline V gene encodes CDR1 SEHNR and CDR2 FQNEAQ (reference sequence). This CDR3 spans 12 amino acids. The CDR3 bases are TGTGCCAGCAGCTTAGGGAATCGGGAGCTGTTTTTT. As protein: CASSLGNRELFF.

This clonotype was seen at least ten times. The chain couples TRBV7-6 to TRBJ2-5; D assignment may be TRBD1 or TRBD2 (6 bases each). This CDR3 spans 14 amino acids. Germline values: CDR1 SGHVS, CDR2 FNYEAQ. V shed 4 bases and J shed 5 bases, with 14 bases lying between them. As DNA, the CDR3 is TGTGCCAGCAGCTCGGGGGCCACGGGGGAGACCCAGTACTTC. As protein: CASSSGATGETQYF.

In this sample, this clonotype turned up many times. The V gene is TRBV10-3, the J gene TRBJ1-6; 9 bases agree with TRBD1. V shed 6 bases, J shed 9 bases, and the junction held 9 bases outside the gene matches. CDR1 is ENHRY, CDR2 SYGVKD, per germline. This CDR3 has 15 amino acids. CDR3 coding DNA: TGTGCCATCAGCTTGGACAGGGGCCGGAGTTCACCCCTCCACTTT. This gives the protein CAISLDRGRSSPLHF.

This clonotype was seen ten or more times. The chain combines TRBV7-2 with TRBJ2-2; no definite D call. This CDR3 is built from 14 residues. V shed 1 base and J shed 7 bases, with 10 bases lying between them. CDR1 SGHTA and CDR2 FQGNSA come from the germline V gene. CDR3 nucleotide sequence: TGTGCCAGCAGCTTAGGACTGATGGGCGGGGAGCTGTTTTTT. It encodes CASSLGLMGGELFF.

This clonotype was counted many times. The rearrangement joins TRBV12-3 or TRBV12-4 to TRBJ2-7; D not certain. Trimming removed 6 bases at V and 3 bases at J, with 18 bases between. The CDR3 covers 15 residues. This CDR3 reads CASSLHMGSYYEQYF. Here the CDR3 DNA reads TGTGCCAGCAGCCTCCATATGGGATCTTACTACGAGCAGTACTTC.

There are a few counts of this clonotype. This sequence joins TRBV20-1 and TRBJ1-2, with a weak D call TRBD1 (6 bases). The CDR3 runs to 13 residues. Germline values: CDR1 DFQATT, CDR2 SNEGSKA (reference sequence). V dropped 2 bases and J dropped 6 bases, with 13 bases sitting between them. The CDR3 region has the DNA TGCAGTGCTAGACCGACAGGCGAGGATGGCTACACCTTC. Translation gives CSARPTGEDGYTF.

This clonotype was found a few times. The genes are TRBV11-1 and TRBJ2-2; 8 bases fit TRBD2. V was clipped by 4 bases and J by 0 bases; unmatched bases: 4. From germline, CDR1 is SGHAT and CDR2 FQDESV (reference sequence). The CDR3 has 16 residues. The CDR3: CASSSGLDTNTGELFF. DNA of the CDR3: TGTGCCAGCAGCTCGGGACTAGATACGAACACCGGGGAGCTGTTTTTT.

This clonotype was picked up many times. V usage is TRBV7-9 and J usage is TRBJ1-5; the D gene is possibly TRBD1 (5 bases). The CDR3 is 15 residues long. CDR1 is SEHNR, CDR2 FQNEAQ, per germline (reference sequence). V was clipped by 1 base and J by 1 base, with 8 bases between them. CDR3 amino acids: CASSLGAGSNQPQHF. CDR3 DNA sequence: TGTGCCAGCAGCTTAGGAGCAGGGAGCAATCAGCCCCAGCATTTT.

J is TRBJ2-2 and V is TRBV11-2; D remains ambiguous. CDR1 SGHAT and CDR2 FQNNGV come from the germline V gene. The ends were cut back, 1 base at V and 4 bases at J, with 7 bases in the middle. The CDR3 loop spans 14 amino acids. The CDR3 DNA reads as TGTGCCAGCAGCTTAGTAAGGACCACCGGGGAGCTGTTTTTT. This codes for CASSLVRTTGELFF.

This clonotype was recorded many times. The chain joins TRBV7-2 to TRBJ1-1, with a possible D match to TRBD1 (5 bases). Trimming cost V 4 bases and J 10 bases, with 16 bases left between them. Germline V lookup: CDR1 SGHTA, CDR2 FQGNSA. The CDR3 extends over 13 amino acids. The CDR3 DNA sequence: TGTGCCAGCAGCTACGAATCGGGGGTGGGAGCTTTCTTT. It translates to CASSYESGVGAFF.